These 8 T cell receptor beta chains share one sample of origin, sequenced in a study of T cell responses to AZD1222 COVID-19 vaccine. Data came from immunoSEQ multiplex PCR; TCRdb stores just in-frame clones and leaves some out. The table has more than 140,000 clones, around 88% seen once. Sequenced here: peripheral blood, sampled on day 0 of AZD1222 vaccination. All receptors come from an adult in good health.

This clone was recorded a few times. This chain links TRBV6-1 with TRBJ2-7; D perhaps matches TRBD1 (5 bases). The CDR3 extends over 15 amino acids. V lost 1 base and J 2 bases, leaving 12 bases between the germline ends. In germline, CDR1 is MNHNS, CDR2 SASEGT. In nucleotides, the CDR3 is TGTGCCAGCAGTGAAGTCGGCCAGGGCCCCTACGAGCAGTACTTC. Encoded protein: CASSEVGQGPYEQYF.

CDR3 nucleotide sequence: TGTGCCAGCACCGACAGAGCTAACTATGGCTACACCTTC. Translating gives CASTDRANYGYTF. This chain connects TRBV6-5 to TRBJ1-2, with D perhaps TRBD1 (5 bases). This CDR3 contains 13 residues. Trimming cost V 7 bases and J 0 bases, with 9 bases left between them. Germline assignment: CDR1 MNHEY and CDR2 SVGAGI.

This clone was detected only a few times. V usage is TRBV28 and J usage is TRBJ1-2; weak D call: TRBD1 (6 bases). CDR3 size: 15 residues. Germline CDR1 reads MDHEN; CDR2 reads SYDVKM. V shed 8 bases and J shed 4 bases, with 20 bases lying between them. The DNA of the CDR3 is TGTGCCAGCCATGTAACAGGGCGCTCGTTCTATGGCTACACCTTC. It codes for CASHVTGRSFYGYTF.

The table lists this clone with a count of one. This chain connects TRBV9 to TRBJ1-1, with 8 bases aligning to TRBD1. The ends lost 4 bases at V and 3 bases at J; junction bases unmatched: 8. The CDR3 extends over 15 amino acids. From germline, CDR1 is SGDLS and CDR2 YYNGEE. CDR3 sequence reads: CASSPWTGSYTEAFF. The DNA for the CDR3 is TGTGCCAGCAGCCCTTGGACAGGGTCGTACACTGAAGCTTTCTTT.

The chain joins TRBV6-1 to TRBJ2-7, with 13 bases that match TRBD2. CDR3 length equals 15 residues. Germline V gene lookup returns CDR1 MNHNS and CDR2 SASEGT. With V trimmed by 1 base and J by 5 bases, 2 bases remained unmatched. The CDR3 DNA reads as TGTGCCAGCAGTGAAGGGACTAGCGGGAGTCACGAGCAGTACTTC. Translating it yields CASSEGTSGSHEQYF.

Remarks on this clone: Other DNA sequences from this sample encode an identical CDR3 as well. V usage is TRBV30 and J usage is TRBJ1-2; no reliable D call. The CDR3 totals 12 residues. Germline-derived CDR1 and CDR2 are GTSNPN and SVGIG (reference sequence). The V end was cut by 0 bases, the J end by 4 bases, with 6 bases between. CDR3 in amino acids: CAWSVRGYGYTF. CDR3 DNA sequence: TGTGCCTGGAGTGTCCGAGGCTATGGCTACACCTTC.

CDR3 nucleotide sequence: TGTGCCAGCAGCCCACGCCCGACAGGGACTCAGCCCCAGCATTTT. It yields the protein CASSPRPTGTQPQHF. The chain joins TRBV21-1 to TRBJ1-5; TRBD1 is the table's D call and was not checked against the DNA. TRBV21-1 is a documented pseudogene. CDR3 length equals 15 residues.

The V call is TRBV11-3, the J call TRBJ2-6; maybe TRBD2 (5 bases). Germline CDR1 SGHNT, CDR2 YENEEA. The CDR3 loop spans 15 amino acids. The V end was cut by 5 bases, the J end by 0 bases, with 8 bases between. CDR3 in DNA: TGTGCCAGCAGCGCGGGCGGCTCTGGGGCCAACGTCCTGACTTTC. Amino acid sequence: CASSAGGSGANVLTF. Together with reference TRBV11-3 and TRBJ2-6, the CDR3 gives the full variable domain: EAGVVQSPRYKIIEKKQPVAFWCNPISGHNTLYWYLQNLGQGPELLIRYENEEAVDDSQLPKDRFSAERLKGVDSTLKIQPAELGDSAVYLCASSAGGSGANVLTFGAGSRLTVL.